This TCR beta chain was captured in a study of blood T cell repertoires in COVID-19. About the research overall: Samples taken during acute and convalescent COVID-19 were collected in the United States, Italy and Spain. Sources were T cells, B-cell-depleted T cells, or PBMCs; the material itself was cDNA or gDNA.

In the original processing: Researchers report that nucleated cell counts were estimated from reference gene primer amplification. Assay: immunoSEQ multiplex PCR; the TCRdb copy retains only in-frame clones and omits some. The V and J calls and clone size are taken from that table; D and trimming were inferred from the DNA. This sample has roughly 58,000 clones; less than 85% occur once, and the top ten carry around a sixth. V was shortened by 3 bases and J by 0 bases, with 5 bases between the two germline ends. CDR3 length: 13 amino acids. Germline-derived CDR1 and CDR2 are MGHRA and YSYEKL. The sequence derives from a man between 65 and 85 years old with active COVID-19. The gene calls are TRBV4-1 and TRBJ1-1; D may be TRBD1 (5 bases). The sequencing input was peripheral blood. In nucleotides, the CDR3 is TGCGCCAGCAGCCAGACAGTGAACACTGAAGCTTTCTTT. This encodes CASSQTVNTEAFF.